A single sample is the source of the 2 T cell receptor beta chains below, sequenced in a study of shared clonotypes between healthy human individuals. Clones were read by immunoSEQ multiplex PCR, and TCRdb kept only the in-frame ones, dropping some. Of 200,000 to 250,000 clones listed, 65% are singletons. Sequencing was carried out using memory CD4+ T cells sorted from blood. Sample subset: CD45RA-negative fraction. These receptors came from a man aged 25 to 45 in good health.

The chain is built from TRBV14 and TRBJ2-3; D is undetermined. V lost 3 bases and J lost 6, with 19 bases in between. The germline V gene encodes CDR1 SGHDN and CDR2 FVKESK. The length of the CDR3 is 16 residues. The CDR3 spells CASSHKGSSKFDTQYF. CDR3 bases: TGTGCCAGCAGCCATAAGGGAAGTTCGAAATTCGATACGCAGTATTTT. Full variable domain (remainder filled in from reference TRBV14 and TRBJ2-3): EAGVTQFPSHSVIEKGQTVTLRCDPISGHDNLYWYRRVMGKEIKFLLHFVKESKQDESGMPNNRFLAERTGGTYSTLKVQPAELEDSGVYFCASSHKGSSKFDTQYFGPGTRLTVL.

This clone was recorded at least ten times. J is TRBJ2-1 and V is TRBV28; 9 bases line up with TRBD2. Germline V lookup: CDR1 MDHEN, CDR2 SYDVKM. The CDR3 totals 15 residues. The V segment lost 8 bases and the J segment 6 bases; nucleotides outside the gene matches: 11. CDR3 nucleotide sequence: TGTGCCAGCGCGGGGGGCGGGAGGGCCGCCAATGAGCAGTTCTTC. Its protein is CASAGGGRAANEQFF.